The 13 T cell receptor beta chains reported below all come from one sample, sequenced in a study of radiation and T cells in renal cell carcinoma (dated by TCRdb to 2018 to 2020). According to the study, the label for this sample's time point signals: blood 4 weeks post-SBRT, at nephrectomy. In light of the paper, this sample's treatment or condition label describes: 15 Gy SBRT to primary tumor, nephrectomy 4 weeks later. To prepare the library, the immunoSEQ multiplex PCR assay was applied. Not all clones reach the TCRdb copy of this immuneACCESS table, which keeps in-frame sequences only. Checked studies attribute under half of the gap to unresolved V genes and leave the rest unexplained. The sample table lists 150,000 to 200,000 clones, 88% of them with a count of one. Approximately 10% of the sample goes to the ten largest clones. Sequenced material: blood, taken from a patient whose treatment included radiotherapy and nephrectomy. The receptors stem from a woman aged 45-59 years with renal cell carcinoma.

This clone has just one count. The chain recombines TRBV15 with TRBJ1-5, with D possibly TRBD1 on 6 matching bases. The V end lost 0 bases, the J end lost 4 bases, and 19 bases lay between the germline ends. The CDR3 totals 18 residues. Germline CDR1 LNHNV, CDR2 YYDKDF (reference sequence). CDR3 loop: CATSRDPVIRDTNQPQHF. The CDR3 coding sequence is TGTGCCACCAGCAGAGACCCGGTCATCCGGGACACAAATCAGCCCCAGCATTTT.

The chain joins TRBV4-1 to TRBJ1-6; TRBD1 matches at 10 bases. This CDR3 is built from 19 residues. The germline gives CDR1 MGHRA, CDR2 YSYEKL. J gave up 2 bases and V 4 bases, and 11 bases lay outside the gene matches. The CDR3 loop reads CASSPLGQGGLPYNSPLHF. The CDR3 DNA follows: TGCGCCAGCAGCCCTCTAGGACAGGGGGGGCTCCCCTATAATTCACCCCTCCACTTT.

The V call is TRBV9, the J call TRBJ1-1; perhaps TRBD1 as D (5 bases). CDR3 length: 15 amino acids. Per the germline V gene, CDR1 is SGDLS and CDR2 is YYNGEE. The V end lost 0 bases, the J end lost 6 bases, and 15 bases lay between the germline ends. The chain's CDR3 is CASSVEVGGFAEAFF. CDR3 nucleotide sequence: TGTGCCAGCAGCGTAGAGGTGGGGGGGTTTGCTGAAGCTTTCTTT.

The chain combines TRBV18 with TRBJ1-1; 9 nucleotides line up with TRBD1. CDR3 length equals 18 residues. V trimming: 6 bases; J trimming: 1 base; junction bases outside the gene matches: 15. Germline V gives CDR1 KGHSH, CDR2 LQKENI. The CDR3 DNA reads TGTGCCAGCTCGTCAATCCCGGGACAGGGCATAAGGAACACTGAAGCTTTCTTT. Amino acids: CASSSIPGQGIRNTEAFF.

The chain uses TRBV30 and TRBJ1-4; D remains unclear. V shed 0 bases and J shed 8 bases, with 13 bases lying between them. The V gene's germline CDR1 is GTSNPN and CDR2 SVGIG (reference sequence). The length of the CDR3 is 14 residues. The CDR3 here is CAWSVLSTGEKLFF. As DNA, the CDR3 is TGTGCCTGGAGTGTACTTTCAACTGGGGAAAAACTGTTTTTT.

This sequence joins TRBV11-2 and TRBJ2-1; 7 bases align to TRBD2. CDR3 size: 16 residues. Germline V CDR1 and CDR2: SGHAT, FQNNGV. The V and J ends lost 0 bases and 3 bases, in that order; junction bases with no gene match: 5. CDR3 nucleotides: TGTGCCAGCAGCTTAGATTGGCGGGGGAGCTACAATGAGCAGTTCTTC. Its translation: CASSLDWRGSYNEQFF.

J is TRBJ1-2 and V is TRBV5-1; D ambiguous. This CDR3 comprises 12 residues. Trimming pared 0 bases from V and 8 bases from J, leaving 8 bases between. Per germline, CDR1 SGHRS and CDR2 YFSETQ. In DNA form, the CDR3 reads TGCGCCAGCAGCTTGGAGGGTCACGGCTACACCTTC. Its translation: CASSLEGHGYTF.

This clone appeared once. The J gene is TRBJ1-3, the V gene TRBV5-5; possible D gene TRBD1, 6 bases. The CDR3 loop spans 16 amino acids. Germline loops: CDR1 SGHKS, CDR2 YYEKEE (reference sequence). V was cut by 4 bases and J by 3 bases, with 17 bases left in between. The CDR3, as DNA: TGTGCCAGCAGCCCCTGGGGGCAGGGACGTGGAAACACCATATATTTT. The encoded protein is CASSPWGQGRGNTIYF.

The V call is TRBV5-1, the J call TRBJ2-7, with D unresolved. The germline V gene has CDR1 SGHRS and CDR2 YFSETQ. Trimming removed 0 bases from V and 3 bases from J, with 13 bases in between. CDR3 length: 15 residues. The DNA of the CDR3 is TGCGCCAGCAGCTTGGAAGGACCGTTCTTCTACGAGCAGTACTTC. Protein sequence: CASSLEGPFFYEQYF.

The V and J genes are TRBV27 and TRBJ1-6; D unclear. The germline CDR1 and CDR2 sequences are MNHEY and SMNVEV (reference sequence). V was shortened by 3 bases and J by 5 bases, with 8 bases between the two germline ends. CDR3 length equals 14 residues. CDR3 in DNA: TGTGCCAGCAGTTTGTCCTGGGATAATTCACCCCTCCACTTT. It translates to CASSLSWDNSPLHF.

This chain links TRBV5-8 with TRBJ1-5; D not resolved. This CDR3 comprises 15 residues. The V gene lost 3 bases and the J gene lost 0 bases, with 10 bases spanning the gap. Germline loops: CDR1 SGHTS, CDR2 YDEGEE. The CDR3 nucleotides are TGTGCCAGCAGCTACTTATGGGATAGCAATCAGCCCCAGCATTTT. Translation gives CASSYLWDSNQPQHF.

This clone has a handful of counts. The chain couples TRBV4-2 to TRBJ1-1; maybe TRBD1 (6 bases). This CDR3 has 15 amino acids. V gave up 4 bases and J gave up 11 bases, with 23 bases separating them. The germline gives CDR1 LGHNA, CDR2 YNFKEQ. The CDR3 nucleotides are TGTGCCAGCAGCCGCCGCCTCGGGGGAGGGGGTGGTGCTTTCTTT. It translates to CASSRRLGGGGGAFF.

This chain joins TRBV7-2 and TRBJ2-1; D may match TRBD1 or TRBD2 (5 bases each). This CDR3 is built from 14 residues. V gave up 4 bases and J gave up 5 bases, with 12 bases separating them. The germline V gene encodes CDR1 SGHTA and CDR2 FQGNSA. The CDR3 loop reads CASSSGGNNNEQFF. In nucleotides, the CDR3 is TGTGCCAGCAGCTCTGGGGGAAATAACAATGAGCAGTTCTTC.